These 26 T cell receptor beta chains came from one sample sequenced in a study of cytomegalovirus exposure and HLA in healthy donors. Researchers ran the PCR with 60 Vbeta and 13 Jbeta primers. The table came from immunoSEQ multiplex PCR; TCRdb's copy has only in-frame clones and leaves some out. Among more than 90,000 clones listed, around 74% were seen once. Specimen: PBMCs. Source of these receptors: a middle-aged man in good health and CMV-seropositive.

The rearrangement links TRBV7-9 to TRBJ2-2; TRBD2 matches at 8 bases. CDR1 is SEHNR, CDR2 FQNEAQ, per germline (reference sequence). The trim removed 2 bases at V and 3 bases at J, leaving 14 bases unmatched. This CDR3 has 19 residues. CDR3 sequence (DNA): TGTGCCAGCAGCTTAAGTCGGAGCGGGAGTGTGTTTGACACCGGGGAGCTGTTTTTT. Protein sequence: CASSLSRSGSVFDTGELFF.

The rearrangement joins TRBV11-2 to TRBJ1-1; the D is unclear. Trimming removed 5 bases from V and 2 bases from J, with 9 bases in between. This CDR3 spans 13 amino acids. CDR1 and CDR2 from the germline V gene are SGHAT and FQNNGV. This chain's CDR3 is CASSPWRNTEAFF. For the CDR3, the DNA is TGTGCCAGCAGCCCTTGGAGAAACACTGAAGCTTTCTTT.

This chain joins TRBV10-3 and TRBJ1-1, with 9 nucleotides matching TRBD1. The CDR3 loop spans 14 amino acids. With 6 bases clipped from V and 5 bases from J, the junction kept 7 bases outside the gene matches. CDR1 ENHRY and CDR2 SYGVKD come from the germline V gene. The CDR3 spells CAISRQGEGTEAFF. CDR3 DNA: TGTGCCATCAGCCGACAGGGGGAAGGAACTGAAGCTTTCTTT.

This chain joins TRBV2 and TRBJ1-1, with TRBD1 as a possible D gene (6 bases). Germline V gives CDR1 SNHLY, CDR2 FYNNEI. The ends were cut back, 7 bases at V and 6 bases at J, with 9 bases in the middle. The CDR3 runs 11 residues. The CDR3 DNA reads TGTGCCAGCAAGACAGGTCCTGAAGCTTTCTTT. As protein: CASKTGPEAFF.

The table lists this clone with a few counts. The chain is built from TRBV2 and TRBJ1-6; no clear D. CDR3 length: 16 amino acids. Germline values: CDR1 SNHLY, CDR2 FYNNEI. Trimming took 6 bases from V and 0 from J, leaving 12 bases between them. CDR3 in DNA: TGTGCCAGCAGGGAGACCGAGAGCTCCTATAATTCACCCCTCCACTTT. Its translation is CASRETESSYNSPLHF. The full variable domain, its missing parts supplied by reference TRBV2 and TRBJ1-6, is EPEVTQTPSHQVTQMGQEVILRCVPISNHLYFYWYRQILGQKVEFLVSFYNNEISEKSEIFDDQFSVERPDGSNFTLKIRSTKLEDSAMYFCASRETESSYNSPLHFGNGTRLTVT.

The sample holds one count of this clone. The chain uses TRBV4-1 and TRBJ2-3; 11 bases line up with TRBD1. The V and J ends lost 5 bases and 3 bases, in that order; junction bases with no gene match: 7. Per the germline V gene, CDR1 is MGHRA and CDR2 is YSYEKL. This CDR3 comprises 16 residues. The CDR3 bases are TGCGCCAGCAGCAAATCGGACAGGGGGCGGACAGATACGCAGTATTTT. This encodes CASSKSDRGRTDTQYF.

This clone was seen a few times. The chain has TRBV7-2 and TRBJ2-1; a weak D match, TRBD2 (6 bases). V lost 5 bases to trimming and J lost 5 bases, with 13 bases between them. CDR3 length equals 14 residues. Germline V gives CDR1 SGHTA, CDR2 FQGNSA. This CDR3 reads CASSNIQRDNEQFF. The CDR3 DNA reads as TGTGCCAGCAGCAATATCCAGCGGGACAATGAGCAGTTCTTC.

The chain couples TRBV6-1 to TRBJ2-5; 8 nucleotides line up with TRBD1. Judging by the DNA end, TRBJ2-7 fits better; the J call may be wrong. The CDR3 has 13 amino acids. Germline lookup yields CDR1 MNHNS and CDR2 SASEGT. The CDR3 DNA is TGTGCCAGCAGGGCAGGGGGCATTTACGAGCAGTACTTC. Translation gives CASRAGGIYEQYF.

This clone was seen more than once but under ten times. The rearrangement links TRBV5-6 to TRBJ1-1; no clear D gene. Germline V gene sequence: CDR1 SGHDT, CDR2 YYEEEE. CDR3 length: 13 residues. Between the trimmed V and J ends, which lost 3 bases and 4 bases, there was a span of 10 bases. CDR3 residues: CASSWLRSTEAFF. The CDR3 DNA reads TGTGCCAGCAGCTGGCTCCGAAGCACTGAAGCTTTCTTT.

The gene calls are TRBV7-6 and TRBJ1-2, with 9 bases identical to TRBD1. The CDR3 runs to 14 residues. V was clipped by 5 bases and J by 6 bases; unmatched bases: 7. Germline V gene sequence: CDR1 SGHVS, CDR2 FNYEAQ. The CDR3 spells CASSRMGQGDGYTF. For the CDR3, the DNA is TGTGCCAGCAGCCGCATGGGACAGGGAGATGGCTACACCTTC.

The rearrangement uses TRBV5-4 and TRBJ2-5, with a weak D call TRBD1 (5 bases). Germline V lookup: CDR1 SGHNT, CDR2 YYREEE (reference sequence). Trimming stripped 3 bases from V and 9 bases from J, with 30 bases between. This CDR3 comprises 18 residues. The CDR3 coding sequence is TGTGCCAGCAGCTCATTAGGGCAGGGTGATCCCACCACCGTACCCCAGTACTTC. Its protein product is CASSSLGQGDPTTVPQYF. Together with reference TRBV5-4 and TRBJ2-5, the CDR3 gives the full variable domain: ETGVTQSPTHLIKTRGQQVTLRCSSQSGHNTVSWYQQALGQGPQFIFQYYREEENGRGNFPPRFSGLQFPNYSSELNVNALELDDSALYLCASSSLGQGDPTTVPQYFGPGTRLLVL.

On this clone itself: The junction does not match germline at one end; this may be a read error. This rearrangement joins TRBV5-1 to TRBJ1-1; no definite D call. The germline V gene has CDR1 SGHRS and CDR2 YFSETQ. This CDR3 spans 14 amino acids. This CDR3 is CASSLDTMNAEAFF. The CDR3 DNA sequence: TGCGCCAGCAGCCTCGACACCATGAACGCTGAAGCTTTCTTT. Together with reference TRBV5-1 and TRBJ1-1, the CDR3 gives the full variable domain: KAGVTQTPRYLIKTRGQQVTLSCSPISGHRSVSWYQQTPGQGLQFLFEYFSETQRNKGNFPGRFSGRQFSNSRSEMNVSTLELGDSALYLCASSLDTMNAEAFFGQGTRLTVV.

This chain uses TRBV5-5 with TRBJ2-1; 10 bases map to TRBD1. The CDR3 contains 14 residues. The germline CDR1 and CDR2 sequences are SGHKS and YYEKEE (reference sequence). Germline trimming cut 2 bases from V and 9 bases from J; bases unmatched to any gene: 5. The CDR3 sequence: CASSFSGQGSEQFF. The CDR3 DNA reads TGTGCCAGCAGCTTTTCGGGACAGGGGAGTGAGCAGTTCTTC.

CDR3 residues: CASSLMSGGADEQFF. As DNA, the CDR3 is TGCGCCAGCAGCCTCATGAGCGGGGGGGCCGATGAGCAGTTCTTC. This sequence joins TRBV5-1 and TRBJ2-1; 10 bases line up with TRBD2. The CDR3 covers 15 residues. Per germline, CDR1 SGHRS and CDR2 YFSETQ. V gave up 4 bases and J gave up 8 bases; unmatched junction bases: 9.

The chain recombines TRBV7-8 with TRBJ2-3; D might be TRBD1 (6 bases). Per germline, CDR1 SGHVS and CDR2 FQNEAQ. The V and J ends lost 5 bases and 0 bases respectively, with 15 bases between them. The CDR3 runs to 16 residues. Here the CDR3 reads CASSAQGPSSTDTQYF. CDR3 coding DNA: TGTGCCAGCAGCGCCCAGGGGCCCTCAAGCACAGATACGCAGTATTTT.

V and J are TRBV6-1 and TRBJ2-3, with D perhaps matching TRBD1 (8 bases). The CDR3 loop spans 15 amino acids. The germline gives CDR1 MNHNS, CDR2 SASEGT. Trimming left V 5 bases short and J 4 bases short, with 16 bases between. In nucleotides, the CDR3 is TGTGCCAGCAGTTCTAGGGGGGGACAGGCAGATACGCAGTATTTT. Amino acids: CASSSRGGQADTQYF.

In this sample, this clone turned up a few times. This rearrangement joins TRBV28 to TRBJ1-1; tentative D call: TRBD1 (5 bases). The germline V gene has CDR1 MDHEN and CDR2 SYDVKM. This CDR3 is 15 amino acids long. The V end lost 6 bases, the J end lost 2 bases, and 16 bases lay between the germline ends. The CDR3 DNA follows: TGTGCCAGCAGCCGCTCCGAGACAGCAAACACTGAAGCTTTCTTT. Translation: CASSRSETANTEAFF.

Only a few counts were recorded for this clone. The gene calls are TRBV5-6 and TRBJ2-7; 7 positions agree with TRBD1. The CDR3 is made up of 13 amino acids. The V gene end was trimmed by 5 bases and the J gene end by 6 bases; junction bases not matched to a gene: 8. Germline values: CDR1 SGHDT, CDR2 YYEEEE. The CDR3 here is CASSSGQSSEQYF. CDR3 DNA: TGTGCCAGCAGTTCGGGACAGTCTTCCGAGCAGTACTTC.

Notes on this clone: The same CDR3 is also encoded by other DNA sequences in this sample. The chain is built from TRBV5-1 and TRBJ2-1; 8 positions match TRBD2. Per the germline V gene, CDR1 is SGHRS and CDR2 is YFSETQ. V lost 0 bases and J lost 1; bases outside the gene matches: 3. The CDR3 loop spans 16 amino acids. The CDR3 nucleotides read TGCGCCAGCAGCTTGGGCCTAGCGGGTTCCTACAATGAGCAGTTCTTC. Translation: CASSLGLAGSYNEQFF.

This sequence joins TRBV4-3 and TRBJ2-1, with no clear D. V was trimmed by 0 bases and J by 1 base, leaving 4 bases between them. The CDR3 covers 14 residues. Germline V gene sequence: CDR1 LGHNA, CDR2 YSLEER. This chain's CDR3 is CASSQDLSYNEQFF. CDR3 nucleotide sequence: TGCGCCAGCAGCCAAGACCTGTCCTACAATGAGCAGTTCTTC.

DNA for the CDR3: TGTGCCACCAGCAGAGTTGGGGCAGGATCGAACACCGGGGAGCTGTTTTTT. Residues: CATSRVGAGSNTGELFF. J is TRBJ2-2 and V is TRBV15; possibly TRBD1 for D (5 bases). V dropped 1 base and J dropped 0 bases, with 12 bases sitting between them. CDR1 and CDR2 from the germline V gene are LNHNV and YYDKDF (reference sequence). The CDR3 has 17 residues.

This clone occurred a few times. This chain connects TRBV6-5 to TRBJ2-5; unclear D gene. The J call may be in error: the DNA end matches TRBJ2-7 better. Germline-derived CDR1 and CDR2 are MNHEY and SVGAGI. The CDR3 totals 15 residues. This chain's CDR3 is CASSVSRKSNYEQYF. CDR3 in DNA: TGTGCCAGCAGTGTCAGCAGAAAATCGAACTACGAGCAGTACTTC.

This chain joins TRBV6-6 and TRBJ2-7, with 7 bases aligning to TRBD2. Per germline, CDR1 MNHNY and CDR2 SVGAGI (reference sequence). The ends lost 0 bases at V and 0 bases at J; junction bases unmatched: 5. The CDR3 sequence is 16 residues long. The CDR3 loop reads CASSYSPLADSYEQYF. CDR3 DNA: TGTGCCAGCAGTTACTCTCCCCTAGCGGACTCCTACGAGCAGTACTTC.

The V call is TRBV28, the J call TRBJ1-1; D call uncertain. The V end lost 2 bases, the J end lost 1 base, and 5 bases lay between the germline ends. Germline values: CDR1 MDHEN, CDR2 SYDVKM. This CDR3 has 13 residues. CDR3 region: CASSLGRNTEAFF. DNA of the CDR3: TGTGCCAGCAGTTTAGGCCGGAACACTGAAGCTTTCTTT.

J is TRBJ2-2 and V is TRBV27; possibly TRBD1 for D (6 bases). CDR3 length: 16 residues. Germline values: CDR1 MNHEY, CDR2 SMNVEV (reference sequence). V was trimmed by 5 bases and J by 2 bases, leaving 15 bases between them. The CDR3 here is CASSQTGYQNTGELFF. The CDR3 DNA reads as TGTGCCAGCAGTCAGACAGGCTATCAAAACACCGGGGAGCTGTTTTTT.

This clone was counted a single time. The V call is TRBV11-2, the J call TRBJ2-5; D unclear. CDR3 length equals 12 residues. Germline CDR1 is SGHAT and CDR2 is FQNNGV. The V end was cut by 8 bases, the J end by 5 bases, with 12 bases between. DNA of the CDR3: TGTGCCAGCGGTTACAGTGGGGAGACCCAGTACTTC. Translation: CASGYSGETQYF.